This T cell receptor (beta chain) emerged from a study of cytomegalovirus exposure and HLA in healthy donors (dated by TCRdb to the late 2010s). A note on the overall study: In an earlier analysis of fewer than 750 of the donors, 250 to 300 Gb of sequence data and some 100 million unique TCR beta sequences from approximately 180 million T cells were reported. Roughly 320 gigabases of sequencing data and around 85 million unique TCR sequences made up an early release that covered 640 HLA-typed donors. The genetic ancestry cluster associated with self-reported Caucasian donors included over 80% of the 300 to 450 genotyped donors. The study aimed to test whether signatures of past pathogen exposure could be identified by cataloging public T cell receptors. Using immunosequencing, the study profiled T cell repertoires from 550 to 750 subjects and related those repertoires to cytomegalovirus serostatus. Besides the first cohort of around 700 subjects, a separate validation cohort made up of over 95 different subjects was used. The study combined high-throughput TCR immunosequencing, statistical association of individual TCRs with disease status, and machine learning to predict cytomegalovirus infection status. A later analysis re-examined previously published TCR beta repertoires from just over 650 donors and added high-resolution HLA genotyping to investigate patterns of TCR occurrence. In the later analysis, no new phenotypic data were used to find candidate immune exposures; instead, reliance was placed on TCR beta sequences and their occurrence across donors. An earlier analysis of approximately 500 of the donors applied high-throughput TCR beta sequencing to assess whether each TCR beta V gene segment acted as functional or pseudogenic. Donor age, sex, ethnicity and CMV serostatus were compiled alongside the repertoire data. A later genetic analysis used genome-wide SNP genotypes for about three fifths of the 666 donors, treating that subset as a discovery cohort. All discovery cohort repertoires had been generated on a single sequencing platform. Class I and class II HLA loci were covered by the typing at four-digit resolution. The number of donors typed differed by locus, with about 629-640 for A, B, C, DRB1 and DQB1, 522 for DQA1, approximately 570 for DPA1, and about 450 for DPB1. Four or five DR-DQ haplotypes were handled as single units for association and clustering, since linkage in the cohort was strong. On average, around 200,000 unique TCR beta nucleotide sequences were sequenced per donor among 398 genotyped donors of the cohort, with roughly 18% of those sequences being non-productive. On the study overall, not on this receptor specifically: A later analysis found that TCR association rates varied across HLA loci, with DRB1 alleles showing the most associated TCRs and HLA-C alleles the fewest. A later analysis associated roughly 17,000 TCR beta sequences with specific HLA alleles at a false discovery rate of 0.05. The study listed around 160 TCR beta chains as associated with cytomegalovirus. Sequencing depth was assumed to be roughly uniform across donors in the presence/absence analyses, though that assumption may not hold. In both the original and validation cohorts, the classifier was reported to diagnose cytomegalovirus status with high specificity and sensitivity. A further reported finding was that TCR beta sequences accurately predicted the HLA-A and HLA-B alleles for most subjects in the first cohort. This cohort had only TCR beta chains sequenced, and the lack of alpha or paired-chain data limited which features could be detected. CMV serostatus was the only immune exposure information available for the cohort. A group of highly shared sequence variants was considered likely to be a technical artifact of the sequencing pipeline. In a later analysis, several top co-occurrence clusters were reported to appear linked to parvovirus B19, influenza, CMV and Epstein-Barr virus. A few of the identified cytomegalovirus-associated TCR beta chains were confirmed in vitro to be specific for cytomegalovirus antigens. About 17 rarely observed V segments, including chromosome 9 orphons, were excluded from the earlier analysis of a few hundred of the donors because counts were too low. A later analysis found that HLA-associated TCR beta chains were more clonally expanded and had lower generation probabilities than equally common non-associated chains. Compared with the 666-donor mean, donors in an Asian-associated ancestry cluster had fewer N-insertions in productive TCRs, according to a later genetic analysis. Some IMGT-functional V segments, including TRBV6-2 and TRBV6-3, could not be told apart with the 87-base-pair reads, so those segments were excluded. According to a later analysis, most CMV-associated TCR beta chains appeared to be HLA-restricted, and the HLA associations seemed to be driven largely by CMV exposure. Because HLA typing was unavailable for some donors at each locus, only the typed subset was used in association tests. In a later genetic analysis, a missense DCLRE1C variant was associated with V-gene and J-gene trimming of TCR beta chains, and the association was replicated in an independent cohort. Linkage disequilibrium might explain the correlated functional status among segregating V segments, but an unknown experimental factor could not be excluded. An earlier analysis of roughly 570 of the donors showed that most TCR beta V segments appeared in productive rearrangements either about 87% or about 30% of the time, which broadly matched IMGT annotations. Most TCR sequences were seen in very few donors, while some public TCRs were found in many individuals. The authors suggested that the approach could potentially be extended to other disease states and immunological phenotypes. Assigning TCR associations to individual alleles was difficult when HLA alleles, especially DR and DQ, strongly co-occurred.

The CDR3, from cysteine to phenylalanine, totals 15 residues. The kept DNA is CDR3 alone, 45 bases in frame from the first base. Ends trimmed: V by 6 bases, J by 2 bases; bases unmatched to a gene: 7. CDR1 and CDR2 are read off the germline V gene as MDHEN and SYDVKM. The cohort comprised 666 healthy bone marrow donors. At the time of sampling, all cohort members were nominally healthy, though unrecorded immune exposures were likely present. The donor tested CMV seronegative and was one of the 352 seronegative cohort members. A peripheral blood sample was provided by each donor, and peripheral blood mononuclear cells were used for TCR beta sequencing. The Qiagen DNeasy Blood Extraction Kit was used to extract genomic DNA from the blood cell samples. The library was prepared using the immunoSEQ multiplex PCR assay. For the multiplex PCR, a mixture combining 60 forward primers for TCR Vbeta segments and 13 reverse primers for TCR Jbeta segments was used. A multiplex PCR assay on genomic DNA amplified the CDR3 region of rearranged TCR beta genes. The amplified TCR beta libraries were sequenced on the Illumina HiSeq System as 87-base-pair reads. As for the authors' bioinformatics: Across the roughly 670 repertoires, a later analysis counted approximately 75 million unique TCR beta chains, about 10 million of which were shared by at least two donors. Raw reads were error-corrected and collapsed into unique sequences with a nearest-neighbor algorithm that merged closely related sequences to remove PCR and sequencing errors. To assign V, D and J gene segments, CDR3 sequences were aligned to IMGT reference sequences. For a sequence to be retained, a match of at least six nucleotides was required to both a V gene segment and a J gene segment. A rearrangement counted as productive if the CDR3 had no stop codons and remained in frame with V and J, and every other rearrangement counted as non-productive. CDR3 was defined according to IMGT convention as the region running from the second conserved V-encoded cysteine to the conserved J-encoded phenylalanine. Sequences without an unambiguous match to a single V gene segment were excluded from the earlier analysis of about 630 of the donors. An earlier analysis of just under 600 of the donors called V segments functional above 56.7% productive rearrangements and segregating when the between-donor standard deviation exceeded 5%. A statistical classification framework was built for diagnosing cytomegalovirus status from the catalog of TCR beta chain sequences. V and J gene assignment, in a later analysis, came from comparing TCR nucleotide sequences with IMGT/GENE-DB human TR gene sequences. In a later analysis, CDR3 sequences and most-parsimonious VDJ recombination scenarios were assigned using the TCRdist pipeline. In a later analysis, every TCR beta chain was defined by the combination of its CDR3 amino acid sequence and its V-gene family, and reads without a unique V-gene family were dropped. In a later analysis, around 650 highly shared, low-generation-probability nucleotide sequences were removed to address suspected cross-contamination and a sequencing artifact. In a later analysis, a clonal expansion index was calculated for each public chain from normalized within-repertoire ranks of inferred template counts. Generation probabilities in a later analysis came from a VDJ recombination model fitted to out-of-frame rearrangements, and those results were checked against IGoR. Hypergeometric tests were used in a later analysis to score TCR-TCR, TCR-HLA and TCR-CMV co-occurrence, with a repertoire-size bias correction applied to the TCR pairs. False discovery rates were estimated in a later analysis by permuting HLA or CMV assignments 20 times. In a later analysis, co-occurring TCRs were grouped using DBSCAN, and TCRdist sequence similarity was added for clustering within HLA-allele-positive subsets. Repertoires with fewer than 30,000 or more than 120,000 public chains were left out of co-occurrence clustering, as were about 5 repertoires with anomalous nucleotide sharing. The table was pulled from immuneACCESS by TCRdb, which kept in-frame rearrangements only. Such tables lose some clones; where checked, under half of the loss comes from unresolved V genes, and the rest has no known cause. V and J calls and clone size are those listed in that table; D and trimming were worked out from the DNA. The sample table holds about 120,000 clones, of which 15% were seen once. The ten largest clones add up to over 1.5% of the sample.

To note about this clone: It lacks a known antigen. Base qualities were left out, and no much larger clone turns up one base away.

The source is a woman aged 18-29 years in good health and CMV-seronegative. Sequencing was carried out using PBMCs. The receptor chain draws on TRBV28 and TRBJ2-7, with 10 bases aligning to TRBD2. The DNA is as follows: TGTGCCAGCAGCCCGACTAGCGGGCGTCCCTACGAGCAGTACTTC. Its protein reads: CASSPTSGRPYEQYF.